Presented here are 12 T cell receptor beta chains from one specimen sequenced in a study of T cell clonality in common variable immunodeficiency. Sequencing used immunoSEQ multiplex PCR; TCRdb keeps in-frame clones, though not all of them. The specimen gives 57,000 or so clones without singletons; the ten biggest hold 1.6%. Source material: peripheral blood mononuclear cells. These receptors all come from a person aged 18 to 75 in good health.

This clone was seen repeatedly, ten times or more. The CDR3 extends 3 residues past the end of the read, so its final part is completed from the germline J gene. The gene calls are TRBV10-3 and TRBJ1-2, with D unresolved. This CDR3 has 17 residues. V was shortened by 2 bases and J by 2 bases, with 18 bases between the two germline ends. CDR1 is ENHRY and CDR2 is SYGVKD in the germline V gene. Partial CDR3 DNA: TGTGCCATCAGTGAGGGGCCCTCCTACGAATTGAACTATGGC. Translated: CAISEGPSYELNYG. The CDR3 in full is CAISEGPSYELNYGYTF.

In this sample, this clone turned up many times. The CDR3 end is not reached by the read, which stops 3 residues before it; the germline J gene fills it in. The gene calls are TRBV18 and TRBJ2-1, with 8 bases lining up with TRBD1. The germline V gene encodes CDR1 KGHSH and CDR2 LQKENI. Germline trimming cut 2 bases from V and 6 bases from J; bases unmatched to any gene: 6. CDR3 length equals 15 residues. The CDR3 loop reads CASSPYGQGGNEQFF. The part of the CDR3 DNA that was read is TGTGCCAGCTCACCATACGGACAGGGAGGCAATGAG.

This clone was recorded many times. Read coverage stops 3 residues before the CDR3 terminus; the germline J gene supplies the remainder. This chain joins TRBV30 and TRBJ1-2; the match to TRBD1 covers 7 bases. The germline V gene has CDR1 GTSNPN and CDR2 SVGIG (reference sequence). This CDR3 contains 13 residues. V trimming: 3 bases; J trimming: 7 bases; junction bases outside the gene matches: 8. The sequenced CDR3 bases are TGTGCCTGGAGAAGGGGGCTCGTGGGTGGC. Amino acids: CAWRRGLVGG. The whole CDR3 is CAWRRGLVGGYTF.

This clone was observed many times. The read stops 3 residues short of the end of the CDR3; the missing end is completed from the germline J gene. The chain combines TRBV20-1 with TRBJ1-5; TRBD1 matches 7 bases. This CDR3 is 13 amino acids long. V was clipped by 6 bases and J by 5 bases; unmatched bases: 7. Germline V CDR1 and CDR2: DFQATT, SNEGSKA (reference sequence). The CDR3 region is CSASRTGDQPQHF. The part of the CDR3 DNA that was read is TGCAGTGCATCTCGGACAGGAGATCAGCCC.

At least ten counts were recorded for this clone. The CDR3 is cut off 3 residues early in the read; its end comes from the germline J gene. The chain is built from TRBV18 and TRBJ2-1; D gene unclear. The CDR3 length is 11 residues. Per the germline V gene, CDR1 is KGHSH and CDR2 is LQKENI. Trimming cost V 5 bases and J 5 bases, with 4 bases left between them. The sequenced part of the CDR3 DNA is TGTGCCAGCTCATTAAACAATGAG. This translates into CASSLNNE. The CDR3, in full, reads CASSLNNEQFF.

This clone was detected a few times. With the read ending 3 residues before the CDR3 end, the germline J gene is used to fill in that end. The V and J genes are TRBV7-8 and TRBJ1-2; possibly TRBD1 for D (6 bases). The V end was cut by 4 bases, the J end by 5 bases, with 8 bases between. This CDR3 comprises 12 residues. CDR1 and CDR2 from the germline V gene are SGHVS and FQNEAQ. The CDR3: CASSSQGYGYTF. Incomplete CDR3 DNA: TGTGCCAGCAGCTCACAGGGTTATGGC. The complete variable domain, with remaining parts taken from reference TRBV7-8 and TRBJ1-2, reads GAGVSQSPRYKVAKRGQDVALRCDPISGHVSLFWYQQALGQGPEFLTYFQNEAQLDKSGLPSDRFFAERPEGSVSTLKIQRTQQEDSAVYLCASSSQGYGYTFGSGTRLTVV.

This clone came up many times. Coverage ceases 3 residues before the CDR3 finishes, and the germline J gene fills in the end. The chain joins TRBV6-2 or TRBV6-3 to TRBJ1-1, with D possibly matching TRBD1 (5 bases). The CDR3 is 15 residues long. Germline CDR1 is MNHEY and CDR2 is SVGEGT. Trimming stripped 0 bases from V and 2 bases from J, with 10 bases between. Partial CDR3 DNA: TGTGCCAGCAGTTACTCTAACCAGGGAAACACTGAA. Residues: CASSYSNQGNTE. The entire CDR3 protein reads CASSYSNQGNTEAFF.

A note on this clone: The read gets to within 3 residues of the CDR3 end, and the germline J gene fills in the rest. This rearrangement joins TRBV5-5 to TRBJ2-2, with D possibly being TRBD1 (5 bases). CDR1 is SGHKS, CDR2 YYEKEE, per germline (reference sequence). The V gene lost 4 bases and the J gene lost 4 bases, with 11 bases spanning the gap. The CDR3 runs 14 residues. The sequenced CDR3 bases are TGTGCCAGCAGCCCAGGACACTCCACCGGGGAG. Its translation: CASSPGHSTGE. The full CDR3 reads CASSPGHSTGELFF.

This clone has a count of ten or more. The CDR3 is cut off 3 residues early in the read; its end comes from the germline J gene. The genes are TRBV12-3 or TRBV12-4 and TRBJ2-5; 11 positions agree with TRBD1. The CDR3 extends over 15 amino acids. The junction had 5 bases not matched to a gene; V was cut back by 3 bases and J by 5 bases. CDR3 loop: CASSLGTGGRETQYF. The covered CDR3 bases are TGTGCCAGCAGTTTGGGGACAGGGGGGAGGGAGACC.

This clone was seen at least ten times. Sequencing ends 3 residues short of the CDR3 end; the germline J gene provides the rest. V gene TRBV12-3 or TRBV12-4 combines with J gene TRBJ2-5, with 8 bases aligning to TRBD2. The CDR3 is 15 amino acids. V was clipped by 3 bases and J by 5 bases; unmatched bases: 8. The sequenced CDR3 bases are TGTGCCAGCAGTTTGGAGACTAGCGTACAGGAGACC. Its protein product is CASSLETSVQET. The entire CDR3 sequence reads CASSLETSVQETQYF.

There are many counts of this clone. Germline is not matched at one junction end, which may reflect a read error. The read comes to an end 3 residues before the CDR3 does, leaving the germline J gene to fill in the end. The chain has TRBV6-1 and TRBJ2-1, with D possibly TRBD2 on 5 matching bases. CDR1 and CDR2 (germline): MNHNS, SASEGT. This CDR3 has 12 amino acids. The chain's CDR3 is CASGENEGEQFF. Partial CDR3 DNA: TGTGCCAGCGGTGAAAACGAGGGTGAG.

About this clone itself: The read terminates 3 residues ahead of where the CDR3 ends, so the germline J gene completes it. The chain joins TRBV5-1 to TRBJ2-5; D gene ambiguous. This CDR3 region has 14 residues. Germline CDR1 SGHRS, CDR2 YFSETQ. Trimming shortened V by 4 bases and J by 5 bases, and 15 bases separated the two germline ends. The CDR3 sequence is CASSLDRRSETQYF. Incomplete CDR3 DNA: TGCGCCAGCAGCCTGGACCGTCGAAGCGAGACC.